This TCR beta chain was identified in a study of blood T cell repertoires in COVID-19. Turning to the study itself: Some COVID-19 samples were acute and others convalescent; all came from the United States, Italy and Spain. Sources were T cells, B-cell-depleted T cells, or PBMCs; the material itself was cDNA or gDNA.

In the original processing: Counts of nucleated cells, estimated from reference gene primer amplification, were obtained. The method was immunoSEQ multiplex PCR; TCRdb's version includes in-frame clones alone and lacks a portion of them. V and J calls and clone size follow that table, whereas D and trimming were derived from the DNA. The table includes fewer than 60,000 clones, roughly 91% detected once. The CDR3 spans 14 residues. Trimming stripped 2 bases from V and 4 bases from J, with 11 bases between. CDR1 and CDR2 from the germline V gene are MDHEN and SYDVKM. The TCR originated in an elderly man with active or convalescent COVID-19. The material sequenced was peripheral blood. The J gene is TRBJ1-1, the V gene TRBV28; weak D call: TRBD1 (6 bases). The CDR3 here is CASSLPQGPTEAFF. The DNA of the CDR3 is TGTGCCAGCAGTTTACCACAGGGCCCCACTGAAGCTTTCTTT.